This record looks at one T cell receptor (beta chain) sequence and its context. Its specificity is unknown. A multiplex PCR was run with 60 Vbeta primers and 13 Jbeta primers. TCRdb keeps only in-frame clones here, not all; method: immunoSEQ multiplex PCR. The profile covers about 140,000 clones, with roughly 70% appearing a single time and 1.5% to 2% taken by the ten largest. The V end lost 1 base, the J end lost 2 bases, and 8 bases lay between the germline ends. Germline lookup yields CDR1 SEHNR and CDR2 FQNEAQ (reference sequence). There are 14 residues in the CDR3. The data are from a study of cytomegalovirus exposure and HLA in healthy donors. Study conclusions and caveats: CMV serostatus stood as the only immune exposure information on hand.

Sequenced material: PBMCs. The TCR comes from a woman between 40 and 50 years old in good health and CMV-seronegative. J is TRBJ1-2 and V is TRBV7-9; no clear D gene. In nucleotides, the CDR3 is TGTGCCAGCAGCTTAGGGCAGGCCAACTATGGCTACACCTTC. Amino acids: CASSLGQANYGYTF. Looking up the rest from reference TRBV7-9 and TRBJ1-2 gives the full variable domain: DTGVSQNPRHKITKRGQNVTFRCDPISEHNRLYWYRQTLGQGPEFLTYFQNEAQLEKSRLLSDRFSAERPKGSFSTLEIQRTEQGDSAMYLCASSLGQANYGYTFGSGTRLTVV.